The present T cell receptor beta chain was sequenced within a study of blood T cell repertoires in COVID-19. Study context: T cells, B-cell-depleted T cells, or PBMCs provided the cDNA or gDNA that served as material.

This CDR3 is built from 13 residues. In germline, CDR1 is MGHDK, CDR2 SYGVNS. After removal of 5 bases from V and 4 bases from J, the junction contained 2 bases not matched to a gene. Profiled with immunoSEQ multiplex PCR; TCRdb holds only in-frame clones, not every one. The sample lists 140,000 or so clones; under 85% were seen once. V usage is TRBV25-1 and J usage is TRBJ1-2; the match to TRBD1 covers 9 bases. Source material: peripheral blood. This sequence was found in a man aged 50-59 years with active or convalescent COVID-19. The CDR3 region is CASSLQGAYGYTF. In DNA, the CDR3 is TGTGCCAGCAGTTTACAGGGGGCCTATGGCTACACCTTC.